This T cell receptor (beta chain) was captured by sequencing in a study of T cell repertoires in cytomegalovirus infection. At the level of the study: TCR beta signatures that were public indicated CMV infection and matching HLA type.

Study-wide results and limits: In two of eight donors, the top clonotype was HLA-C-restricted CMV-specific.

TCRdb analysed the reads with MiXCR anew, one entry per CDR3 protein. The data contain roughly 640,000 distinct CDR3 sequences, approximately 24% of them seen just once; the ten biggest clones take up less than 10%. V lost 6 bases to trimming and J lost 0 bases, with 6 bases between them. The CDR3 has 13 residues. Germline lookup yields CDR1 MNHEY and CDR2 SMNVEV (reference sequence). This clonotype turned up a few times. Its antigen is as yet unknown. The TCR was taken from a human donor in good health (CMV status not recorded). Some clones in this sample may be carry-over from other donors' samples. Sequenced input: CD8+ T cells from PBMCs. The J gene is TRBJ1-5, the V gene TRBV27; D ambiguous. This CDR3 reads CASRSYSNQPQHF. The CDR3 DNA reads TGTGCCAGCAGATCATATAGCAATCAGCCCCAGCATTTT.